This T cell receptor beta chain stems from a study of beta chain features in type 1 diabetes (dated by TCRdb to 2017 to 2018). Broadly, across the study: No differences in mean age, gender distribution, total cell number or subset yield were found between patients and healthy donors. Across all samples, 107,917,701 sorted cells were examined, and cell number per subset correlated strongly with RNA yield. The study compared the TCRB repertoires of sorted circulating CD4+ T cell subsets in recently diagnosed type 1 diabetes patients with those in matched healthy donors. Whereas all 28 donors provided naive and central memory subsets, regulatory and stem cell-like memory subsets were isolated from just 8 patients and roughly eight healthy donors.

The High Capacity cDNA Reverse Transcription Kit was used to reverse transcribe all of the isolated RNA, meaning that expressed TCRB transcripts were what got sequenced. Deep immunoSEQ sequencing was performed on naive, central memory and regulatory T cell samples, with an average of roughly 3.5 million total reads per sample. Sorted cells were lysed in RLT buffer and RNA was extracted with DNase-treated RNeasy Micro or Mini kits, depending on cell number. Each cell subset was processed on its own to prevent cross-contamination, while patient and healthy donor samples were processed together. Using the immunoSEQ multiplex PCR, TCRB sequences were amplified from cDNA into 87-bp fragments spanning the CDR3 region. Sequencing of the amplicons was performed on the Illumina HiSeq platform. From the authors' description of their analysis: PCR bias was corrected computationally using synthetic template baselines, and reads within Hamming distance 2 were collapsed, with unmergeable singletons discarded. Reads were aligned to IMGT to assign V, D and J genes, CDR3 length, and insertions or deletions at six rearrangement sites. Within each subset, clonotype counts were normalized to the number of sorted cells before true diversity and Gini coefficients were calculated with the tcR R package. The overlap coefficient, calculated on TCRB nucleotide sequences, was used to measure repertoire sharing. Drawn from immuneACCESS, this table holds only the in-frame rearrangements with V and J called that TCRdb kept. Clones are partly lost; checked studies trace under half to an unresolved V gene and leave the rest unexplained. V, J and clone size are those of that table, while D and trimming were read from the DNA. For this sample the table gives about 340,000 clones, of which around 9% were detected only once. The ten largest clones capture roughly 1% of the sample.

What the work shows at the level of the full study, not this receptor alone: Naive, central memory and regulatory TCRB repertoires appeared to be more similar among patients than among healthy donors. Because the HLA sub-analyses included only small numbers of individuals, any influence of HLA type on TCRB rearrangement was left unresolved. Because cDNA was sequenced instead of genomic DNA, highly expressing activated cells could be over-represented, though the groups showed no difference in activation or CD3 levels. Patients with type 1 diabetes made fewer insertions and deleted more nucleotides at VDJ recombination sites, implying thymic rearrangement abnormalities. A moderate but significant shortening of TCRB CDR3 length was observed in type 1 diabetes patients in all four CD4+ subsets. Shorter templates might be favored by PCR, yet because patient and control samples were amplified and corrected together, any such skew would affect both groups equally.

V ends up 2 bases short and J 3 bases short, with an unmatched junction base count of 3. Reading the germline V gene gives CDR1 SQVTM and CDR2 ANQGSEA. The CDR3 contains 13 residues, cysteine and phenylalanine counted. Only CDR3 DNA remains: 39 bases, in frame from the first base. From each donor, a single peripheral blood sample of 100 to 150 mL on average was drawn into heparinised tubes. A BD FACSAria II was used to sort naive, central memory, regulatory and stem cell-like memory CD4+ T cells with a panel that included CD45RO, CCR7, CD25, CD127, CD95 and CD27. A purity above 98% was achieved for all sorted populations. PBMCs were isolated immediately by Lymphoprep density gradient centrifugation and stained directly without culture. So that batch effects would be minimized, each experiment stained and sorted samples in pairs, pairing one healthy donor with one patient. Concerning this clone: Which antigen it targets is not known. No base quality values were provided; no much bigger clone lies one nucleotide off.

Sequencing used central memory CD4+ T cells from blood. The TCR was taken from a man aged 30 to 45 with type 1 diabetes. The chain employs TRBV29-1 and TRBJ1-2; the junction holds 7 bases that match TRBD1. The CDR3 in this case is CSVEHRGDYGYTF. The DNA sequence is as follows: TGCAGCGTTGAACACAGGGGTGACTATGGCTACACCTTC. Joined to the reference TRBV29-1 and TRBJ1-2 proteins, this CDR3 gives the full variable domain: SAVISQKPSRDICQRGTSLTIQCQVDSQVTMMFWYRQQPGQSLTLIATANQGSEATYESGFVIDKFPISRPNLTFSTLTVSNMSPEDSSIYLCSVEHRGDYGYTFGSGTRLTVV.